The clone carrying this T cell receptor beta chain turned up a few times. Its antigen remains unknown. This entry comes from a study of T-cell memory formation after mild COVID-19. Overall study: TCR clusters were largely donor specific. General study findings and limits: The main location of contracting CD4+ clones was CM and EM, and that of contracting CD8+ clones was EMRA.

Sample barcodes and UMIs were carried by the TCR alpha and TCR beta cDNA libraries that 5'RACE generated with constant-segment primers. TCRdb reprocessed the 5' RACE reads with MiXCR, giving one entry per CDR3 protein. The data contain fewer than 600,000 distinct CDR3 sequences, about a fifth of them singletons. The V segment lost 5 bases and the J segment 4 bases; nucleotides outside the gene matches: 8. CDR3 length: 15 residues. CDR1 is SGHRS and CDR2 is YFSETQ in the germline V gene. This sequence joins TRBV5-1 and TRBJ2-1, with TRBD1 matching 8 bases. Sequenced material: PBMCs or a T cell subset sorted from them (not recorded which). The sequence came from an adult woman who had mild COVID-19 (a few samples of this study predate the infection). Cell type and time point are not known. CDR3 sequence reads: CASRDGQGKYNEQFF. CDR3 bases: TGCGCCAGCAGGGACGGACAGGGAAAGTACAATGAGCAGTTCTTC.